A selection of T cell receptor beta chains follows, all from one sample in a study of regulatory T cells in long-lasting Graves disease. TCRdb reprocessed the multiplex PCR reads via MiXCR and lists one record per CDR3 protein. The table shows 680,000 or so distinct CDR3 sequences, with approximately 15% occurring only once. Another study also made use of these data, one on T cells in Graves' hyperthyroidism and ophthalmopathy.

This specimen was peripheral blood mononuclear cells (PBMCs), taken at new diagnosis, from a patient treated with antithyroid drugs. The receptor set was obtained from a woman aged 25 to 45 with Graves disease. Both conserved end residues are part of each CDR3. The D gene is left open where the match is weak. For some rows the clone size is stated as once, few or many, or as a class when expanded; others skip it.

TRBV18	TRBJ1-1	NA	NA	TGTGCCAGCTCACGCGGGACGGGAAACATGAACACTGAAGCTTTCTTT	CASSRGTGNMNTEAFF
TRBV2	TRBJ1-4	NA	many	TGTGCCAGCACGATTCGGCCCGAAAAAAAGTTTTTT	CASTIRPEKKFF
TRBV5-1	TRBJ1-2	TRBD1	NA	TGCGCCAGCAGCCCGGAGTTGGGACAGACGCCACGCTACACCTTC	CASSPELGQTPRYTF
TRBV6-1	TRBJ1-5	TRBD1	few	TGTGCCAGCACCGAACAGGGGGGAGGTCAGCCCCAGCATTTT	CASTEQGGGQPQHF
TRBV6-2/TRBV6-3	TRBJ1-1	NA	NA	TGTGCCAGCAGCCCCACCGGGCAGGGATCGAATCGGGAAGCTTTCTTT	CASSPTGQGSNREAFF
TRBV7-2	TRBJ2-3	NA	few	TGTGCCAGCACCCGAGACTACCGACTTTCAGATACGCAGTATTTT	CASTRDYRLSDTQYF
TRBV28	TRBJ1-5	NA	many	TGTGCCAGCAGTACCCCAGTAGTAAATCAGCCCCAGCATTTT	CASSTPVVNQPQHF
TRBV5-4	TRBJ2-1	TRBD2	few	TGTGCCAGCAGCTTGGGTTTTGCGGGAGTGTCAAATGAGCAGTTCTTC	CASSLGFAGVSNEQFF
TRBV6-1	TRBJ1-2	NA	many	TGTGCCAGCACCTTGGCGGGGTCGTCACCTAACTATGGCTACACCTTC	CASTLAGSSPNYGYTF
TRBV15	TRBJ2-1	NA	few	TGTGCCACCAGCAGGGGCGCCTCCTACAATGAGCAGTTCTTC	CATSRGASYNEQFF
TRBV6-1	TRBJ2-5	NA	many	TGTGCCAGCGTCAATCTGCCAGAACTTCAAGAGACCCAGTACTTC	CASVNLPELQETQYF
TRBV7-8	TRBJ1-3	NA	few	TGTGCCAGCAGCTTAGTCCAGGGAACTGGAAACACCATATATTTT	CASSLVQGTGNTIYF
TRBV20-1	TRBJ2-3	NA	many	TGCAGTGCTCGGACAGTGAGGAATACGCAGTATTTT	CSARTVRNTQYF
TRBV5-1	TRBJ1-1	NA	NA	TGCGCCAGCAGGGTGGCCGCTAACACTGAAGCTTTCTTT	CASRVAANTEAFF